This T cell receptor (beta chain) was sequenced for a study of response to subunit inactivated influenza vaccine. From the RT-PCR reads, TCRdb called clonotypes with MiXCR, one entry per CDR3 protein. The data contain just under 550,000 distinct CDR3 sequences, approximately 24% of them singletons. This clonotype was seen a handful of times. The CDR3 contains 14 residues. Between the trimmed V and J ends, which lost 6 bases and 3 bases, there was a span of 15 bases. Germline values: CDR1 DFQATT, CDR2 SNEGSKA (reference sequence). These data were likewise used in another study, on T cells expressing NK-cell markers. That work states: The cDNA for TCR beta came from 5'RACE template switching with UMIs. Uncertainty persisted over the HCMV specificity of expanded NKG2C+ T cell clones.

The rearrangement joins TRBV20-1 to TRBJ2-1; possibly TRBD2 for D (5 bases). This receptor was taken from a man between 50 and 59 years old who received an inactivated influenza vaccine. The specimen was CD4+ T cells sorted from PBMCs, collected roughly 13 days after vaccination. DNA for the CDR3: TGCAGTGCCCCAAAGCCGGGAAGCTACAATGAGCAGTTCTTC. It translates to CSAPKPGSYNEQFF.